These 10 T cell receptor beta chains came from one sample sequenced in a study of OX40 agonist ivuxolimab in advanced cancers. Sequencing used immunoSEQ multiplex PCR; TCRdb keeps in-frame clones, though not all of them. The sample consists of 35,000 to 50,000 clones, almost 90% of them appearing once. Sequencing used CD4+ or CD8+ T cells sorted from blood, obtained in a trial of the OX40 agonist ivuxolimab. All receptors come from an adult with an advanced solid tumor such as melanoma, head and neck, liver or kidney cancer.

The chain links TRBV14 to TRBJ2-7, with 8 bases fitting TRBD1. V shed 8 bases and J 5 bases; nucleotides not matched to a gene: 14. Germline V gene lookup returns CDR1 SGHDN and CDR2 FVKESK. The CDR3 sequence is 15 residues long. CDR3 nucleotides: TGTGCCAGCTCCCTGGGGACAGGCCCGTTTAACGAGCAGTACTTC. This encodes CASSLGTGPFNEQYF.

V usage is TRBV27 and J usage is TRBJ2-1; 8 nucleotides align to TRBD1. V lost 4 bases, J lost 4 bases, and 9 bases stayed unmatched. CDR3 length: 16 amino acids. Germline lookup yields CDR1 MNHEY and CDR2 SMNVEV (reference sequence). The CDR3 sequence is CASSSFGTGVYNEQFF. The CDR3 coding sequence is TGTGCCAGCAGTTCGTTTGGGACAGGCGTATACAATGAGCAGTTCTTC.

The rearrangement links TRBV27 to TRBJ1-2; D perhaps matches TRBD1 (6 bases). Germline V lookup: CDR1 MNHEY, CDR2 SMNVEV (reference sequence). The CDR3 length is 14 residues. The V and J ends lost 6 bases and 4 bases respectively, with 15 bases between them. CDR3 DNA sequence: TGTGCCAGCAGCCAAGGAGTAGGGGGCTATGGCTACACCTTC. This gives the protein CASSQGVGGYGYTF.

This chain uses TRBV7-2 with TRBJ1-5; 8 bases fit TRBD1. From germline, CDR1 is SGHTA and CDR2 FQGNSA. V trimming: 5 bases; J trimming: 7 bases; junction bases outside the gene matches: 10. The CDR3 sequence is 15 residues long. This CDR3 is CASSPQTGVEQPQHF. CDR3 coding DNA: TGTGCCAGCAGCCCCCAGACAGGGGTTGAGCAGCCCCAGCATTTT.

This sequence joins TRBV7-3 and TRBJ2-7, with D uncertain. V lost 5 bases to trimming and J lost 7 bases, with 21 bases between them. The CDR3 is 15 amino acids. In germline, CDR1 is SGHTA, CDR2 FQGTGA. CDR3 residues: CASSPTRQELWEQYF. CDR3 nucleotide sequence: TGTGCCAGCAGCCCGACGCGTCAGGAGTTGTGGGAGCAGTACTTC.

The rearrangement joins TRBV7-9 to TRBJ1-2, with D possibly being TRBD1 (5 bases). Trimming took off 1 base at V and 3 bases at J, with 12 bases between the two ends. CDR3 length: 15 residues. Germline-derived CDR1 and CDR2 are SEHNR and FQNEAQ (reference sequence). The CDR3 spells CASSLGRWGDYGYTF. CDR3 DNA: TGTGCCAGCAGCTTAGGGCGGTGGGGGGACTATGGCTACACCTTC.

This clone was observed a few times. The chain links TRBV2 to TRBJ2-5; 14 bases match TRBD2. V was clipped by 6 bases and J by 5 bases; unmatched bases: 8. The CDR3 has 16 residues. The V gene's germline CDR1 is SNHLY and CDR2 FYNNEI. This chain's CDR3 is CASRLGLAGVWETQYF. Here the CDR3 DNA reads TGTGCCAGCAGACTGGGACTAGCGGGAGTCTGGGAGACCCAGTACTTC.

This clone was detected once. V is TRBV7-9 and J is TRBJ1-4; tentatively, D is TRBD1 (5 bases). Deletions cut 5 bases from V and 0 bases from J, with 10 bases between. The germline CDR1 and CDR2 sequences are SEHNR and FQNEAQ (reference sequence). The CDR3 contains 15 residues. CDR3 protein: CASSKEGTTNEKLFF. In DNA, the CDR3 is TGTGCCAGCAGCAAAGAGGGGACAACTAATGAAAAACTGTTTTTT.

The V call is TRBV5-4, the J call TRBJ1-1; TRBD1 is a possible D gene (5 bases). There are 13 residues in the CDR3. The germline V gene has CDR1 SGHNT and CDR2 YYREEE (reference sequence). The germline V and J ends were trimmed by 2 bases and 1 base, with 6 bases remaining between them. CDR3 residues: CASSLQENTEAFF. CDR3 bases: TGTGCCAGCAGCTTACAGGAGAACACTGAAGCTTTCTTT.

The CDR3, as DNA: TGTGCCAGCAGCTTGCCTTCAGGGGGTTCCTCTGGGGCCAACGTCCTGACTTTC. Its translation is CASSLPSGGSSGANVLTF. J is TRBJ2-6 and V is TRBV4-2, with 7 bases identical to TRBD1. Trimming removed 5 bases from V and 0 bases from J; junction bases left unmatched: 10. The germline V gene has CDR1 LGHNA and CDR2 YNFKEQ. The CDR3 sequence is 18 residues long.